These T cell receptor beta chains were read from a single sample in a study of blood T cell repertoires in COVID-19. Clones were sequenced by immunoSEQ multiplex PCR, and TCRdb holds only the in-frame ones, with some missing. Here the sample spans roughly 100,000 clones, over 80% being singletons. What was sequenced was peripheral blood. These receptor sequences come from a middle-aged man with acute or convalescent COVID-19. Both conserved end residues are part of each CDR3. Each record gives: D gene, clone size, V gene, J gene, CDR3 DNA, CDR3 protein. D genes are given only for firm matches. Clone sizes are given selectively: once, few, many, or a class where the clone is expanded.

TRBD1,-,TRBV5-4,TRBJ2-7,TGTGCCAGCAGCCTCATGGGACAGGGAGGGGACGAGCAGTACTTC,CASSLMGQGGDEQYF
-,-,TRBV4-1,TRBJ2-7,TGCGCCAGCAAAGGACAGACCTACGAGCAGTACTTC,CASKGQTYEQYF
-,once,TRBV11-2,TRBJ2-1,TGTGCCAGCAGCTTAGGACCCTCTAGCGCGCTATCCTACAATGAGCAGTTCTTC,CASSLGPSSALSYNEQFF
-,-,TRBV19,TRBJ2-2,TGTGCCAGTAGTATCCCAGGGCCCCGGCCCGGGGAGCTGTTTTTT,CASSIPGPRPGELFF
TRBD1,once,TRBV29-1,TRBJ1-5,TGCAGCGTTGGACAGGGAGGCAATCAGCCCCAGCATTTT,CSVGQGGNQPQHF
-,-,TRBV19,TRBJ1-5,TGTGCCAGTAGTAAGTGGCAGGGAAACAATCAGCCCCAGCATTTT,CASSKWQGNNQPQHF
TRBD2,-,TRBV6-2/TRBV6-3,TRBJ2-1,TGTGCCAGCAGTTACCACCTAGCGGGAGGGCGAAATGAGCAGTTCTTC,CASSYHLAGGRNEQFF
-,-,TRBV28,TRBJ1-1,TGTGCCAGCAGTTTACGGGGTTTCGAGAACACTGAAGCTTTCTTT,CASSLRGFENTEAFF
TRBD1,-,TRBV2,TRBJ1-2,TGTGCCAGCAGGGACAGGGGCGGCTATGGCTACACCTTC,CASRDRGGYGYTF
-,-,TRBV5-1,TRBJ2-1,TGCGCCAGCAGCGAGGTAGGCTACAATGAGCAGTTCTTC,CASSEVGYNEQFF
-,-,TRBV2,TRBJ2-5,TGTGCCACCTTAGCGTTTGGAGAGACCCAGTACTTC,CATLAFGETQYF
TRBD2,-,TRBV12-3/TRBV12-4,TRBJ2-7,TGTGCCAGCAGTTCTAGCGGGTCATACGAGCAGTACTTC,CASSSSGSYEQYF
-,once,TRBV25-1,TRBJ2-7,TGTGCCAGCAGTGAACAGGGCTACGAGCAGTACTTC,CASSEQGYEQYF
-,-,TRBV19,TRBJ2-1,TGTGCCAGTAGTCTCCAAGGGGGACTAAGTGAGCAGTTCTTC,CASSLQGGLSEQFF
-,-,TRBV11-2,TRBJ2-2,TGTGCCAGCAGCTTAGTTATGGCCTACACCGGGGAGCTGTTTTTT,CASSLVMAYTGELFF
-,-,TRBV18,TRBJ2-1,TGTGCCAGCTCACGAGGACTATCCCACAATGAGCAGTTCTTC,CASSRGLSHNEQFF
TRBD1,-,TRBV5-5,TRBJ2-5,TGTGCCAGCAGCTTGACGGGACAGAAGGAGACCCAGTACTTC,CASSLTGQKETQYF
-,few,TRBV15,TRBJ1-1,TGTGCCACCAGCAGAGATAGGAGTCGGAACACTGAAGCTTTCTTT,CATSRDRSRNTEAFF
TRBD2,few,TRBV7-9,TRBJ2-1,TGTGCCAGCACCTCAACTAGCGCAGCCAATGAGCAGTTCTTC,CASTSTSAANEQFF
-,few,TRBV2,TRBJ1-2,TGTGCCAGCGGGAAGGGCAGGGGAGATGCTGGCTACACCTTC,CASGKGRGDAGYTF
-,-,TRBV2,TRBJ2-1,TGTGCCAGCAGTGTGATTAGCGCGAGGGATGAGCAGTTCTTC,CASSVISARDEQFF
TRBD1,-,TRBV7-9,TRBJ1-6,TGTGCCAGCAGCTTAGTTCCAGGGGGGTCACCCCTCCACTTT,CASSLVPGGSPLHF
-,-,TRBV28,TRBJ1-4,TGTGCCAGCAGTTTATCGGGGGGAAATGAAAAACTGTTTTTT,CASSLSGGNEKLFF